The 18 T cell receptor beta chains below come from one sample, sequenced in a study of blood T cells in healthy people across ages. Alongside a J-beta primer mix, a sample-barcoded 5' primer served in a second PCR lasting roughly 6 to 11 cycles. TCRdb passed the 5' RACE reads through MiXCR, listing each CDR3 protein once. The sample has around 800,000 distinct CDR3 sequences, under 45% seen once; the top ten hold roughly 19%. Material for sequencing was blood. The receptors were sampled from a man aged 55 to 70 in good health.

The chain couples TRBV5-6 to TRBJ2-7, with 10 bases fitting TRBD1. The DNA end is a closer match to TRBJ2-4, so the J assignment may be wrong. Germline V gene data show CDR1 as SGHDT and CDR2 as YYEEEE. The CDR3 extends over 15 amino acids. CDR3 loop: CASGRPGGDRGIQYF. The CDR3 DNA reads as TGTGCCAGCGGCCGTCCTGGTGGGGACAGGGGCATTCAGTACTTC.

In its sample, this clonotype was seen a few times. The chain employs TRBV7-2 and TRBJ1-1, with no clear D. The V end was cut by 1 base, the J end by 8 bases, with 11 bases between. This CDR3 is built from 13 residues. Germline V gene sequence: CDR1 SGHTA, CDR2 FQGNSA. CDR3 in amino acids: CASSLVFGAEAFF. In DNA form, the CDR3 reads TGTGCCAGCAGCTTAGTTTTCGGCGCCGAAGCTTTCTTT.

The chain combines TRBV7-2 with TRBJ2-5, with TRBD1 matching 8 bases. The CDR3 has 16 amino acids. Germline V lookup: CDR1 SGHTA, CDR2 FQGNSA. Trimming cost V 4 bases and J 0 bases; bases outside gene matches: 7. In DNA form, the CDR3 reads TGTGCCAGCAGCTACCCCGGGACAGGCTACCAAGAGACCCAGTACTTC. Amino acid sequence: CASSYPGTGYQETQYF. Drawing the rest from reference TRBV7-2 and TRBJ2-5, the complete variable domain is GAGVSQSPSNKVTEKGKDVELRCDPISGHTALYWYRQSLGQGLEFLIYFQGNSAPDKSGLPSDRFSAERTGGSVSTLTIQRTQQEDSAVYLCASSYPGTGYQETQYFGPGTRLLVL.

V and J are TRBV10-3 and TRBJ2-7, with TRBD2 as a possible D gene (5 bases). CDR1 and CDR2 from the germline V gene are ENHRY and SYGVKD. V was clipped by 4 bases and J by 7 bases, with 14 bases between them. This CDR3 contains 13 residues. The CDR3 DNA reads as TGTGCCATCAGTGGGTCGAGGGCAGCGGAGCAGTACTTC. It encodes CAISGSRAAEQYF.

The table lists this clonotype with a few counts. The chain employs TRBV6-1 and TRBJ2-4, with a possible D match to TRBD1 (5 bases). The CDR3 covers 13 residues. Germline lookup yields CDR1 MNHNS and CDR2 SASEGT. The V and J ends lost 6 bases and 0 bases respectively, with 6 bases between them. The CDR3 protein is CASRTEAKNIQYF. DNA for the CDR3: TGTGCCAGCAGGACAGAAGCCAAAAACATTCAGTACTTC.

This chain links TRBV20-1 with TRBJ2-2, with 9 bases matching TRBD2. V lost 3 bases and J lost 0; bases outside the gene matches: 5. CDR1 and CDR2 (germline): DFQATT, SNEGSKA (reference sequence). The CDR3 has 16 residues. CDR3 protein: CSASTGLAPNTGELFF. CDR3 DNA sequence: TGCAGTGCTAGTACGGGACTAGCTCCGAACACCGGGGAGCTGTTTTTT.

The rearrangement uses TRBV11-2 and TRBJ2-3, with TRBD2 identical over 10 bases. Trimming removed 0 bases from V and 7 bases from J; junction bases left unmatched: 7. From germline, CDR1 is SGHAT and CDR2 FQNNGV. CDR3 size: 16 residues. DNA for the CDR3: TGTGCCAGCAGCTTAGAGGGCGTAGCGGGGGGCTATACGCAGTATTTT. This gives the protein CASSLEGVAGGYTQYF.

The chain employs TRBV12-3 or TRBV12-4 and TRBJ2-5; 7 nucleotides line up with TRBD1. CDR3 size: 14 residues. Unmatched junction bases numbered 8, after V lost 5 bases and J lost 5 bases. The CDR3 spells CASSLYIGGETQYF. The CDR3 DNA is TGTGCCAGCAGTCTCTACATAGGGGGCGAGACCCAGTACTTC.

This chain links TRBV7-2 with TRBJ2-4; 11 bases line up with TRBD2. The J call may not be correct, given that the DNA end is closer to TRBJ2-5. The CDR3 is 17 residues long. Germline V lookup: CDR1 SGHTA, CDR2 FQGNSA. The CDR3 is CASSLYGSGGAGETQYF. The DNA of the CDR3 is TGTGCCAGCAGCTTATACGGTAGCGGGGGGGCGGGAGAGACCCAGTACTTC.

The chain carries TRBV27 and TRBJ1-1; tentatively, D is TRBD1 (5 bases). Per germline, CDR1 MNHEY and CDR2 SMNVEV (reference sequence). The CDR3 is 15 residues long. V gave up 5 bases and J gave up 1 base, with 14 bases separating them. The CDR3 protein is CASSPSGGGNTEAFF. CDR3 in DNA: TGTGCCAGCAGTCCATCGGGGGGAGGGAACACTGAAGCTTTCTTT.

This chain links TRBV12-3 or TRBV12-4 with TRBJ2-5; 8 bases are shared with TRBD1. The J call may be incorrect, as the DNA end agrees better with TRBJ2-7. The CDR3 contains 14 residues. CDR3 in DNA: TGTGCCAGCAGTACAGGGGGACAGGTGCACGAGCAGTACTTC. The encoded protein is CASSTGGQVHEQYF.

The CDR3 loop reads CASSLQMSNEQYF. In DNA form, the CDR3 reads TGTGCCAGCAGCTTGCAAATGTCTAACGAGCAGTACTTC. V is TRBV5-5 and J is TRBJ2-7; D gene unclear. Germline CDR1 SGHKS, CDR2 YYEKEE (reference sequence). The V end was cut by 1 base, the J end by 5 bases, with 10 bases between. CDR3 length: 13 amino acids.

As DNA, the CDR3 is TGTGCCAGCAGTTACGGACCCACGGGTGAAGCTTTCTTT. Its translation: CASSYGPTGEAFF. The chain is built from TRBV12-3 or TRBV12-4 and TRBJ1-1; D is undetermined. The CDR3 is made up of 13 amino acids. Between the trimmed V and J ends, which lost 4 bases and 7 bases, there was a span of 13 bases.

V gene TRBV7-2 combines with J gene TRBJ2-1, with 8 bases fitting TRBD1. The length of the CDR3 is 15 residues. Germline CDR1 is SGHTA and CDR2 is FQGNSA. The J segment lost 3 bases and the V segment lost 5 bases, leaving 6 bases of the junction unmatched. CDR3 region: CASSGNRGNYNEQFF. CDR3 DNA sequence: TGTGCCAGCAGCGGTAACAGGGGGAACTACAATGAGCAGTTCTTC.

V is TRBV5-5 and J is TRBJ1-5; D gene uncertain. V was pared by 0 bases and J by 1 base, with 20 bases between. The germline V gene has CDR1 SGHKS and CDR2 YYEKEE (reference sequence). The CDR3 is made up of 19 amino acids. In nucleotides, the CDR3 is TGTGCCAGCAGCTTGGCTTTCACGCCCGGGATATCGAGCAATCAGCCCCAGCATTTT. Its translation: CASSLAFTPGISSNQPQHF.

This rearrangement joins TRBV27 to TRBJ2-3; TRBD2 matches at 9 bases. CDR1 MNHEY and CDR2 SMNVEV come from the germline V gene (reference sequence). This CDR3 comprises 14 residues. With 5 bases clipped from V and 6 bases from J, the junction kept 6 bases outside the gene matches. As DNA, the CDR3 is TGTGCCAGCAGTCGGGCGGGGGGGCGCGATACGCAGTATTTT. Protein product: CASSRAGGRDTQYF.

This clonotype was counted between two and nine times. The junction shows a germline mismatch at one end, possibly a read error. The V and J genes are TRBV7-9 and TRBJ2-4; 7 nucleotides align to TRBD1. The J call may be mistaken, given a closer DNA end match to TRBJ2-7. The CDR3 totals 16 residues. Germline lookup yields CDR1 SEHNR and CDR2 FQNEAQ (reference sequence). This chain's CDR3 is CARSLSGGTENYEQYF. The DNA for the CDR3 is TGTGCCCGCAGCTTATCCGGTGGGACAGAAAACTACGAGCAGTACTTC.

This chain links TRBV19 with TRBJ2-3; D unclear. In germline, CDR1 is LNHDA, CDR2 SQIVND (reference sequence). Trimming removed 6 bases from V and 4 bases from J, with 8 bases in between. The CDR3 spans 12 residues. The CDR3 region has the DNA TGTGCCAGTAGATCGGAGTCAGATACGCAGTATTTT. As protein: CASRSESDTQYF.